The entry that follows covers one T cell receptor (beta chain) sequence. The data derive from a study of blood T cell repertoires in COVID-19. The overall study: Sites across the United States, Italy and Spain contributed samples from acute and convalescent COVID-19. T cells, B-cell-depleted T cells, or PBMCs provided the cDNA or gDNA that served as material.

In the source study's methods: Reference gene primer amplification gave nucleated cell count estimates. Sequencing was performed with immunoSEQ multiplex PCR; in TCRdb, only in-frame clones are kept and a portion is missing. For V, J and clone size, that table is used; D and trimming come from the DNA. The sample gives about 120,000 clones, around 90% of which show up once; about 4% is in the top ten. The CDR3 extends over 14 amino acids. The V gene lost 0 bases and the J gene lost 2 bases, with 9 bases spanning the gap. Germline V CDR1 and CDR2: SGHRS, YFSETQ. The chain has TRBV5-1 and TRBJ2-7; D call uncertain. The sequenced sample consisted of peripheral blood. The source is a man in his fifties with active COVID-19. This chain's CDR3 is CASSLESETYEQYF. CDR3 nucleotide sequence: TGCGCCAGCAGCTTGGAGTCCGAGACCTACGAGCAGTACTTC.